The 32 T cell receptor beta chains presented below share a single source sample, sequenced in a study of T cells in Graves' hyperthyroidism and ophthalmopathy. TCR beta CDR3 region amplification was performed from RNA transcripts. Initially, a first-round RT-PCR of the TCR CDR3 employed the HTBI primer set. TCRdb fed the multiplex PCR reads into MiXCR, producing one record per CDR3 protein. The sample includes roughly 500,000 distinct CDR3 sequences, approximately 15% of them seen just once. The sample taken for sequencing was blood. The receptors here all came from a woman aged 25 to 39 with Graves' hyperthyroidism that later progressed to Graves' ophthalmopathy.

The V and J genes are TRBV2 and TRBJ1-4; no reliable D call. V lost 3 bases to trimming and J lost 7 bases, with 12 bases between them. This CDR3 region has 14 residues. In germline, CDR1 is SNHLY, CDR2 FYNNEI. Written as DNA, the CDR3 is TGTGCCAGCAGTGAGCGGTCCGGCTTTGAAAAACTGTTTTTT. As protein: CASSERSGFEKLFF.

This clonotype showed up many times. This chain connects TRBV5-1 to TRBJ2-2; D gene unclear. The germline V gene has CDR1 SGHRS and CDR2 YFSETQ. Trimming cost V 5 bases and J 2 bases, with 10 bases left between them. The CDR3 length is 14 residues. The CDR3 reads CASSYWENTGELFF. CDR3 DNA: TGCGCCAGCAGTTATTGGGAAAACACCGGGGAGCTGTTTTTT.

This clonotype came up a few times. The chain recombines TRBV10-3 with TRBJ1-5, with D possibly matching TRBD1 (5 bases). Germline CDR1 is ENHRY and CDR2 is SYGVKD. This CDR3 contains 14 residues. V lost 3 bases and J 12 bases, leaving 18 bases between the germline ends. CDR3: CAISDGIGGGGQHF. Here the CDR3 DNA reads TGTGCCATCAGTGATGGCATTGGGGGGGGAGGCCAGCATTTT.

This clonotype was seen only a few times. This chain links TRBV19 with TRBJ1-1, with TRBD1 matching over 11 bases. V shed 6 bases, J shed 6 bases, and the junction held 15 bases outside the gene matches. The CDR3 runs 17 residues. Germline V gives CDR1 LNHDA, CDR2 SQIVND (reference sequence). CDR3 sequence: CASRGLTGQGAFAEAFF. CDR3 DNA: TGTGCCAGTAGGGGTCTTACCGGACAGGGGGCTTTCGCTGAAGCTTTCTTT.

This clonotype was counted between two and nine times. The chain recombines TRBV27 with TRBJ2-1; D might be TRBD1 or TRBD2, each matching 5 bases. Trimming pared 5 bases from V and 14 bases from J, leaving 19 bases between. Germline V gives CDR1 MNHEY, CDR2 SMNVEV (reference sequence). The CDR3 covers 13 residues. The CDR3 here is CASSEKGTSREFF. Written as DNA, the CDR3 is TGTGCCAGCAGTGAGAAAGGGACCTCCCGGGAGTTCTTC.

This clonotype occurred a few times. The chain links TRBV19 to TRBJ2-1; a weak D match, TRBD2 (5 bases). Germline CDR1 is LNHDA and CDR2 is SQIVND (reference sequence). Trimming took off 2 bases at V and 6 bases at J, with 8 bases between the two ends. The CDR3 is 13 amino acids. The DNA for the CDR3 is TGTGCCAGTAGTATACTAGCAGCCAATGAGCAGTTCTTC. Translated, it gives CASSILAANEQFF.

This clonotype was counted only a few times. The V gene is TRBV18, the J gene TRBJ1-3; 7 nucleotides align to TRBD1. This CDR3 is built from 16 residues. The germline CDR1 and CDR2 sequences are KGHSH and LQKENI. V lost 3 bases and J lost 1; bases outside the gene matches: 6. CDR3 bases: TGTGCCAGCTCACCTTGGGACAGAAGTTCTGGAAACACCATATATTTT. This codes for CASSPWDRSSGNTIYF.

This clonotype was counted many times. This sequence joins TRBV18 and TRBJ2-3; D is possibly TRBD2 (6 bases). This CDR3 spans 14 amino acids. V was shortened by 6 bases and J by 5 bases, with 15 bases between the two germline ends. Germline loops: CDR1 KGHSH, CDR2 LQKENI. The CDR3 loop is CASSQGLGGDTQYF. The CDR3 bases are TGTGCCAGCTCCCAGGGACTTGGGGGAGATACGCAGTATTTT.

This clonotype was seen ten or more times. The CDR3 is CASSFQGSPRGEQYF. The CDR3 nucleotides are TGTGCCAGCAGCTTCCAGGGTAGCCCGCGAGGGGAGCAGTACTTC. The chain couples TRBV7-2 to TRBJ2-7; the D call may be TRBD1 or TRBD2 (5 bases each). The CDR3 has 15 residues. Per germline, CDR1 SGHTA and CDR2 FQGNSA. Between the trimmed V and J ends, which lost 3 bases and 7 bases, there was a span of 19 bases.

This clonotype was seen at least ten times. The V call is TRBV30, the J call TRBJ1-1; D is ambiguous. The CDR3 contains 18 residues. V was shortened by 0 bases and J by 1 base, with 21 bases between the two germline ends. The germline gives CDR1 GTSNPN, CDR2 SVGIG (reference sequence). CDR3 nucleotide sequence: TGTGCCTGGAGTGTCAGGAGAAGCCAAGCCTACCGGAACACTGAAGCTTTCTTT. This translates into CAWSVRRSQAYRNTEAFF.

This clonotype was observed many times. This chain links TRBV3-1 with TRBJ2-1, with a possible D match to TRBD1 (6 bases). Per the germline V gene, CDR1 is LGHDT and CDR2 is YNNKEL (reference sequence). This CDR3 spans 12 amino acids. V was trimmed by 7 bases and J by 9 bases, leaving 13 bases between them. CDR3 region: CASTPEGGEQFF. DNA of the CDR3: TGTGCCAGCACCCCCGAAGGGGGTGAGCAGTTCTTC.

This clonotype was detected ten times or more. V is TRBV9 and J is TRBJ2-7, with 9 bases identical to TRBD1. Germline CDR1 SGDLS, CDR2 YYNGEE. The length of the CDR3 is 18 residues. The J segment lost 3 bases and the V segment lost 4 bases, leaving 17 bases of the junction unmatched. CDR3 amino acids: CASSPSWAGTGPRYEQYF. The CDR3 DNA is TGTGCCAGCAGCCCATCATGGGCGGGGACAGGGCCTCGCTACGAGCAGTACTTC.

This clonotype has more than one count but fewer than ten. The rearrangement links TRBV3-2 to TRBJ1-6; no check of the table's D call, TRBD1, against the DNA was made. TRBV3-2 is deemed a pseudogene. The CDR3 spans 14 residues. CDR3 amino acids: CASGPLWSNSPLHF. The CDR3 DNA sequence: TGTGCCAGCGGACCCCTCTGGAGTAATTCACCCCTCCACTTT.

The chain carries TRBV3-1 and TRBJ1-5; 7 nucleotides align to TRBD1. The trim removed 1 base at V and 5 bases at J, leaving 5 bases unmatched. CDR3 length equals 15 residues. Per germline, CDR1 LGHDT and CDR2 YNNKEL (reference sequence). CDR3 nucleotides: TGTGCCAGCAGCCAAGGGGGACAGATCTATCAGCCCCAGCATTTT. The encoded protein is CASSQGGQIYQPQHF.

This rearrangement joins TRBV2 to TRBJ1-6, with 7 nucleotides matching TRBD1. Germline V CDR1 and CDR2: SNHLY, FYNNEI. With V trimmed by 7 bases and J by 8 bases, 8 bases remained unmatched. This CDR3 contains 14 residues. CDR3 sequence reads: CASKRQGWDSPLHF. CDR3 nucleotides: TGTGCCAGCAAGAGACAGGGATGGGATTCACCCCTCCACTTT.

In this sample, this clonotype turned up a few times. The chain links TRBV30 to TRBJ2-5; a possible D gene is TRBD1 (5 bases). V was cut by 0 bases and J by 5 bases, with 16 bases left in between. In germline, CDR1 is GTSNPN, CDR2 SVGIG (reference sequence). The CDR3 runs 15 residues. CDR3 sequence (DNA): TGTGCCTGGAGTGTTGCGCAGAGTAGGGGCGAGACCCAGTACTTC. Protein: CAWSVAQSRGETQYF.

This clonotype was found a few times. The CDR3 sequence: CASSYSRLAGNTGELFF. Written as DNA, the CDR3 is TGTGCCAGCAGTTACTCGCGACTAGCGGGGAACACCGGGGAGCTGTTTTTT. The gene calls are TRBV6-5 and TRBJ2-2, with 10 bases lining up with TRBD2. The CDR3 extends over 17 amino acids. The germline V gene has CDR1 MNHEY and CDR2 SVGAGI. With V trimmed by 0 bases and J by 1 base, 2 bases remained unmatched.

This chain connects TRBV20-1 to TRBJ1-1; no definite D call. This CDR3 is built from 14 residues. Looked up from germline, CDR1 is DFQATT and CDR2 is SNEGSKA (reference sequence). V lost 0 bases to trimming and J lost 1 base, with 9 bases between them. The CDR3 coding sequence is TGCAGTGCTAGAGACGGATCTTCGAACACTGAAGCTTTCTTT. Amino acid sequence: CSARDGSSNTEAFF.

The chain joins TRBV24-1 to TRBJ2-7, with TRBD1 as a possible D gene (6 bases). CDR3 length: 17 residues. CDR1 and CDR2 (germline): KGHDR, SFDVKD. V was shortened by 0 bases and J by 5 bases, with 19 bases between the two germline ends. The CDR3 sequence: CATSDLGYRAATDEQYF. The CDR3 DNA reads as TGTGCCACCAGTGATTTGGGGTACAGGGCGGCAACGGACGAGCAGTACTTC.

The CDR3 here is CASSLGTGGMGYTF. In DNA, the CDR3 is TGTGCCAGCAGTCTCGGGACAGGGGGCATGGGCTACACCTTC. The V gene is TRBV28, the J gene TRBJ1-2; the match to TRBD1 covers 12 bases. V lost 5 bases, J lost 8 bases, and 6 bases stayed unmatched. Germline lookup yields CDR1 MDHEN and CDR2 SYDVKM. The CDR3 sequence is 14 residues long.

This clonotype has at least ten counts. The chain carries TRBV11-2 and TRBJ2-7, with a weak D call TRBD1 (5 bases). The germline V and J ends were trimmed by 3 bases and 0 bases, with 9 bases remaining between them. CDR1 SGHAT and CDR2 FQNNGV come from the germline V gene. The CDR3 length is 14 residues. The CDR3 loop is CASSFSDSSYEQYF. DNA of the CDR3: TGTGCCAGCAGCTTCTCAGACAGCTCCTACGAGCAGTACTTC.

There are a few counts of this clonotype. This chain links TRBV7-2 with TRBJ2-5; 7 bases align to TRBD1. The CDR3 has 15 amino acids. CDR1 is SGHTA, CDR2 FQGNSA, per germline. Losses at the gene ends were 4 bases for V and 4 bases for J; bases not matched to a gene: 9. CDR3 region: CASSSLQGVGETQYF. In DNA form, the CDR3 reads TGTGCCAGCAGCTCCCTCCAGGGGGTAGGAGAGACCCAGTACTTC.

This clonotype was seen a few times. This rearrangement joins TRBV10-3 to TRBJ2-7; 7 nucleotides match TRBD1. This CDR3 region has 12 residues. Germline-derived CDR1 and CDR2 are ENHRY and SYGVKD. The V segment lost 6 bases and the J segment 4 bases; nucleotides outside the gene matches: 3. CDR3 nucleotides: TGTGCCATCAGCCGACAGGGTTACGAGCAGTACTTC. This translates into CAISRQGYEQYF.

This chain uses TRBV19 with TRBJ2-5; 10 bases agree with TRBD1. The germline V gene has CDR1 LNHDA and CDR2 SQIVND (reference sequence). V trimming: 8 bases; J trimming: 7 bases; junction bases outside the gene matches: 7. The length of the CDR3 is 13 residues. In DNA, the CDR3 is TGTGCCAGTTCGGACAGGGGGAGAGGGACCCAGTACTTC. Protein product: CASSDRGRGTQYF.

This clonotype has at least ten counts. The CDR3 DNA sequence: TGTGCCTGGACCCGGGACAGCTATTCACCCCTCCACTTT. It is translated as CAWTRDSYSPLHF. This chain joins TRBV30 and TRBJ1-6; 7 bases map to TRBD1. CDR1 and CDR2 from the germline V gene are GTSNPN and SVGIG (reference sequence). The CDR3 consists of 13 residues. V gave up 4 bases and J gave up 8 bases; unmatched junction bases: 5.

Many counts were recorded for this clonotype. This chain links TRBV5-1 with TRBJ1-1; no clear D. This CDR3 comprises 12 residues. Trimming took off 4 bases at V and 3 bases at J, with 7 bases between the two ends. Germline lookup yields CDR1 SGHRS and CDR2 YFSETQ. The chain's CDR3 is CASSTPHTEAFF. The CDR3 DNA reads TGCGCCAGCAGCACCCCTCACACTGAAGCTTTCTTT. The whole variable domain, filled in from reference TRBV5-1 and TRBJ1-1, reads KAGVTQTPRYLIKTRGQQVTLSCSPISGHRSVSWYQQTPGQGLQFLFEYFSETQRNKGNFPGRFSGRQFSNSRSEMNVSTLELGDSALYLCASSTPHTEAFFGQGTRLTVV.

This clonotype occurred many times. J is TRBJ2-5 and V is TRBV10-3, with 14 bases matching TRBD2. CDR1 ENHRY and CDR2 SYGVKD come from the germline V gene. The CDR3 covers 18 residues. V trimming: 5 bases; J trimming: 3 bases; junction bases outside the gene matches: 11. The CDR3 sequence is CAISTGTSGSGVEETQYF. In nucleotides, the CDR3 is TGTGCCATCAGTACCGGGACTAGCGGGAGTGGGGTAGAAGAGACCCAGTACTTC.

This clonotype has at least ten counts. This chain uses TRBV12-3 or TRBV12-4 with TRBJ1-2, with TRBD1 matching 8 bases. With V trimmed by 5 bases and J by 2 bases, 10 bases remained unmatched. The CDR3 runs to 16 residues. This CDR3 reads CASSRTGRGGNYGYTF. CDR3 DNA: TGTGCCAGCAGTCGGACAGGGAGAGGGGGGAACTATGGCTACACCTTC.

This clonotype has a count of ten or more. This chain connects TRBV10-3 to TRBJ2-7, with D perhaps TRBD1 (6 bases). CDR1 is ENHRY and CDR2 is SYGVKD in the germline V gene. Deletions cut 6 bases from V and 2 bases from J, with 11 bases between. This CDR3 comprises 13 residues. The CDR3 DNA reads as TGTGCCATCAGCTCAGGACAGACCTACGAGCAGTACTTC. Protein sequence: CAISSGQTYEQYF.

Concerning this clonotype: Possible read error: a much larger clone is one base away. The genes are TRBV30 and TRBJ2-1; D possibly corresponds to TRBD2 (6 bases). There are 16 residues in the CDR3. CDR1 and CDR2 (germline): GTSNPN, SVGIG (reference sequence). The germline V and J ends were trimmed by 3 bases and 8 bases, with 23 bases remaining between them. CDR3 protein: CAWRAPRDFFRHEQFF. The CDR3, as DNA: TGTGCCTGGAGAGCCCCCCGGGACTTCTTCCGACATGAGCAGTTCTTC. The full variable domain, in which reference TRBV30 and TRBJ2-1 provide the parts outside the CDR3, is SQTIHQWPATLVQPVGSPLSLECTVEGTSNPNLYWYRQAAGRGLQLLFYSVGIGQISSEVPQNLSASRPQDRQFILSSKKLLLSDSGFYLCAWRAPRDFFRHEQFFGPGTRLTVL.

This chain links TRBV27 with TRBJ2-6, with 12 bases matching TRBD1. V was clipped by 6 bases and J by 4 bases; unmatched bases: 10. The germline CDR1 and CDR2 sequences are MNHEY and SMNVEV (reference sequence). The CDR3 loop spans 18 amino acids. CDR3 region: CASSLAGTGGAGANVLTF. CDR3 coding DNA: TGTGCCAGCAGCCTGGCCGGGACAGGGGGCGCAGGGGCCAACGTCCTGACTTTC.

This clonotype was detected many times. CDR3 nucleotide sequence: TGTGCCAGCAGTTACGACGGGACTGGGGCCAACGTCCTGACTTTC. Translated: CASSYDGTGANVLTF. This rearrangement joins TRBV6-5 to TRBJ2-6, with D maybe TRBD2 (5 bases). There are 15 residues in the CDR3. The V gene's germline CDR1 is MNHEY and CDR2 SVGAGI. V lost 2 bases and J lost 2, with 7 bases in between.